Below are 23 T cell receptor beta chains sequenced from a single sample in a study of response to subunit inactivated influenza vaccine. TCRdb recomputed calls from the RT-PCR reads with MiXCR, one row per CDR3 protein. The data contain 650,000 to 700,000 distinct CDR3 sequences, 15% to 17% of them singletons. The sample in question was PBMCs from blood, obtained 11 to 12 days after vaccination. These receptors all stem from a man over 45 who received an inactivated influenza vaccine.

The rearrangement joins TRBV6-1 to TRBJ1-3; 9 bases line up with TRBD1. The V and J ends lost 5 bases and 0 bases, in that order; junction bases with no gene match: 5. The germline V gene encodes CDR1 MNHNS and CDR2 SASEGT. This CDR3 spans 16 amino acids. The CDR3 loop is CASSIGQGSSGNTIYF. The DNA for the CDR3 is TGTGCCAGCAGTATTGGACAGGGGAGCTCTGGAAACACCATATATTTT.

This clonotype was detected a few times. The CDR3 DNA sequence: TGTGCCAGCAGCCCAAGACTAGCTAGCTCGGGGGAGCAGTACTTC. Its translation is CASSPRLASSGEQYF. The V and J genes are TRBV12-3 or TRBV12-4 and TRBJ2-7; 7 bases agree with TRBD2. V lost 6 bases and J lost 7; bases outside the gene matches: 15. This CDR3 spans 15 amino acids.

This clonotype has only a few counts. The chain uses TRBV20-1 and TRBJ2-3, with 13 bases fitting TRBD2. Germline V CDR1 and CDR2: DFQATT, SNEGSKA (reference sequence). The CDR3 has 15 amino acids. The trim removed 6 bases at V and 3 bases at J, leaving 6 bases unmatched. This CDR3 reads CSAATSGGSTDTQYF. The CDR3, as DNA: TGCAGTGCAGCGACTAGCGGGGGGTCGACAGATACGCAGTATTTT.

The genes are TRBV12-3 or TRBV12-4 and TRBJ2-5, with D possibly being TRBD1 or TRBD2 (5 bases each). There are 12 residues in the CDR3. The V and J ends lost 0 bases and 13 bases respectively, with 12 bases between them. The CDR3 is CASSLAGTGTYF. CDR3 nucleotides: TGTGCCAGCAGTTTAGCGGGGACGGGAACGTACTTC.

This clonotype was found a few times. This chain uses TRBV6-1 with TRBJ2-7; 9 positions agree with TRBD1. This CDR3 is built from 15 residues. Germline V gene sequence: CDR1 MNHNS, CDR2 SASEGT. V trimming: 6 bases; J trimming: 3 bases; junction bases outside the gene matches: 9. This CDR3 is CASSRIGTGFYEQYF. The CDR3 bases are TGTGCCAGCAGCCGTATCGGGACAGGGTTCTACGAGCAGTACTTC.

This clonotype occurred a few times. The CDR3 reads CASSFWSPGNTIYF. CDR3 nucleotides: TGTGCCAGCAGCTTTTGGTCTCCTGGAAACACCATATATTTT. The rearrangement links TRBV7-2 to TRBJ1-3; no clear D. This CDR3 contains 14 residues. With 3 bases removed from V and 2 bases from J, the gap between germline ends came to 8 bases. Germline values: CDR1 SGHTA, CDR2 FQGNSA.

The chain employs TRBV5-4 and TRBJ1-4, with 10 bases lining up with TRBD1. The CDR3 extends over 17 amino acids. Germline CDR1 SGHNT, CDR2 YYREEE (reference sequence). V shed 4 bases and J 0 bases; nucleotides not matched to a gene: 6. The CDR3 reads CASSQDRGTATNEKLFF. CDR3 in DNA: TGTGCCAGCAGCCAGGACAGGGGGACTGCAACTAATGAAAAACTGTTTTTT.

Only a few counts were recorded for this clonotype. The chain is built from TRBV20-1 and TRBJ2-3; maybe TRBD2 (6 bases). Germline V gene lookup returns CDR1 DFQATT and CDR2 SNEGSKA (reference sequence). This CDR3 has 12 residues. The V end lost 2 bases, the J end lost 7 bases, and 10 bases lay between the germline ends. The CDR3 region has the DNA TGCAGTGCTAGATTGACTAGAAATACGCAGTATTTT. Translated, it gives CSARLTRNTQYF.

This clonotype was counted a few times. The DNA is omitted, as the CDR3 cannot be located on it reliably, and the CDR3 follows TCRdb's listing. The CDR3: CAISVAAGAPHEFF. The V gene is TRBV10-3, the J gene TRBJ2-1; the table calls TRBD1, which could not be checked here. The germline V gene encodes CDR1 ENHRY and CDR2 SYGVKD. A total of 14 residues make up the CDR3, ends included.

This clonotype occurred a few times. The chain joins TRBV12-3 or TRBV12-4 to TRBJ2-7; 11 nucleotides match TRBD2. CDR3 length: 18 amino acids. V gave up 2 bases and J gave up 2 bases; unmatched junction bases: 11. CDR3 protein: CASSLMGASGRSPYEQYF. In DNA form, the CDR3 reads TGTGCCAGCAGTTTAATGGGGGCTAGCGGGAGGTCACCCTACGAGCAGTACTTC.

This clonotype was observed a few times. The genes are TRBV12-3 or TRBV12-4 and TRBJ1-5; 8 bases are shared with TRBD1. V shed 3 bases, J shed 3 bases, and the junction held 4 bases outside the gene matches. The CDR3 sequence is 15 residues long. The CDR3 loop is CASSFDRGLNQPQHF. CDR3 bases: TGTGCCAGCAGTTTCGACAGGGGACTCAATCAGCCCCAGCATTTT.

This clonotype was detected a few times. The chain combines TRBV6-5 with TRBJ2-1; D tentatively fits TRBD1 or TRBD2 (7 bases each). CDR3 length equals 16 residues. Germline-derived CDR1 and CDR2 are MNHEY and SVGAGI. V lost 0 bases, J lost 3 bases, and 12 bases lay in between. The CDR3 nucleotides are TGTGCCAGCAGTTACTCGTCAGGGGGGGTCTACAATGAGCAGTTCTTC. This translates into CASSYSSGGVYNEQFF.

The rearrangement joins TRBV6-5 to TRBJ2-7, with 11 bases lining up with TRBD1. The germline CDR1 and CDR2 sequences are MNHEY and SVGAGI. J gave up 9 bases and V 8 bases, and 6 bases lay outside the gene matches. The CDR3 covers 12 residues. CDR3 region: CASAGQGGRQYF. CDR3 coding DNA: TGTGCCAGCGCGGGACAGGGGGGTCGGCAGTACTTC.

This clonotype was counted between two and nine times. The chain joins TRBV20-1 to TRBJ2-5; the D gene is possibly TRBD2 (7 bases). This CDR3 spans 16 amino acids. V lost 2 bases and J 4 bases, leaving 20 bases between the germline ends. The V gene's germline CDR1 is DFQATT and CDR2 SNEGSKA (reference sequence). The DNA for the CDR3 is TGCAGTGCTAGATCGGCCGGGGGGCTCAGGTTAGAGACCCAGTACTTC. Amino acids: CSARSAGGLRLETQYF.

This clonotype was detected a few times. The rearrangement joins TRBV5-1 to TRBJ1-1; tentative D call: TRBD1 (5 bases). In germline, CDR1 is SGHRS, CDR2 YFSETQ. The ends were cut back, 4 bases at V and 9 bases at J, with 13 bases in the middle. There are 12 residues in the CDR3. The CDR3 DNA reads as TGCGCCAGCAGCCCTGGGACTCGAAAAGCTTTCTTT. Translation: CASSPGTRKAFF. Variable domain in full (rest from reference TRBV5-1 and TRBJ1-1): KAGVTQTPRYLIKTRGQQVTLSCSPISGHRSVSWYQQTPGQGLQFLFEYFSETQRNKGNFPGRFSGRQFSNSRSEMNVSTLELGDSALYLCASSPGTRKAFFGQGTRLTVV.

This rearrangement joins TRBV4-2 to TRBJ1-6, with TRBD1 matching 7 bases. Germline lookup yields CDR1 LGHNA and CDR2 YNFKEQ. This CDR3 spans 16 amino acids. The V segment lost 0 bases and the J segment 6 bases; nucleotides outside the gene matches: 5. The CDR3 protein is CASSQDRRQGNSPLHF. The CDR3 nucleotides read TGTGCCAGCAGCCAAGATCGGCGACAGGGTAATTCACCCCTCCACTTT.

This chain links TRBV28 with TRBJ2-3, with D tentatively TRBD1 (6 bases). CDR1 MDHEN and CDR2 SYDVKM come from the germline V gene. V lost 3 bases to trimming and J lost 3 bases, with 10 bases between them. The CDR3 runs 14 residues. CDR3 DNA: TGTGCCAGCAGTTTTCCCCAGGGGACAGATACGCAGTATTTT. Protein: CASSFPQGTDTQYF.

The chain employs TRBV20-1 and TRBJ1-3; TRBD1 might be the D (5 bases). Germline assignment: CDR1 DFQATT and CDR2 SNEGSKA (reference sequence). The CDR3 totals 12 residues. The V and J ends lost 7 bases and 4 bases respectively, with 11 bases between them. The CDR3 coding sequence is TGCAGTGTCGCAGGGTCCGGAAACACCATATATTTT. Translation gives CSVAGSGNTIYF.

There are a few counts of this clonotype. The chain combines TRBV30 with TRBJ2-1; 9 bases match TRBD2. Per germline, CDR1 GTSNPN and CDR2 SVGIG (reference sequence). J was trimmed by 4 bases and V by 4 bases; bases with no gene match: 5. This CDR3 has 14 residues. The CDR3 sequence is CAWTSGGSYNEQFF. CDR3 DNA sequence: TGTGCCTGGACGAGCGGGGGGTCTTACAATGAGCAGTTCTTC.

The genes are TRBV5-1 and TRBJ1-1; D might be TRBD1 (6 bases). Germline V lookup: CDR1 SGHRS, CDR2 YFSETQ. V was pared by 2 bases and J by 2 bases, with 13 bases between. This CDR3 is built from 15 residues. Here the CDR3 DNA reads TGCGCCAGCAGCTTTTCGGGGGGCCTAAACACTGAAGCTTTCTTT. It translates to CASSFSGGLNTEAFF.

This clonotype has only a few counts. J is TRBJ2-1 and V is TRBV11-2; 8 nucleotides agree with TRBD2. CDR1 and CDR2 (germline): SGHAT, FQNNGV. The length of the CDR3 is 16 residues. J was trimmed by 9 bases and V by 0 bases; bases with no gene match: 10. CDR3: CASSLEGGGTWGEQFF. The CDR3 DNA sequence: TGTGCCAGCAGCTTAGAGGGCGGGGGGACCTGGGGTGAGCAGTTCTTC.

This chain joins TRBV10-3 and TRBJ2-3; D is perhaps TRBD1 or TRBD2 (5 bases each). The CDR3 spans 14 residues. CDR1 is ENHRY and CDR2 is SYGVKD in the germline V gene. The ends were cut back, 3 bases at V and 6 bases at J, with 13 bases in the middle. This CDR3 reads CAISEGTPGDTQYF. DNA for the CDR3: TGTGCCATCAGTGAAGGGACGCCTGGGGATACGCAGTATTTT.

The chain recombines TRBV5-1 with TRBJ2-7; no clear D. This CDR3 is built from 15 residues. Germline V CDR1 and CDR2: SGHRS, YFSETQ. V was shortened by 4 bases and J by 3 bases, with 17 bases between the two germline ends. As DNA, the CDR3 is TGCGCCAGCAGCCCGCCTGCCGTCCTGGTCTACGAGCAGTACTTC. Translating gives CASSPPAVLVYEQYF.